The 10 T cell receptor beta chains given below trace back to one sample, sequenced in a study of T cells in Graves' hyperthyroidism and ophthalmopathy. The CDR3 regions of TCR beta were amplified from RNA transcripts. In the first-round RT-PCR of the TCR CDR3, the HTBI primer set was used. TCRdb re-called the multiplex PCR reads through MiXCR, storing one row per CDR3 protein. The sample lists under 750,000 distinct CDR3 sequences, over 15% occurring once. Sequencing input: blood. The origin of the receptors is a woman in her 50s with Graves' hyperthyroidism that later progressed to Graves' ophthalmopathy.

This clonotype was counted many times. The rearrangement uses TRBV20-1 and TRBJ2-2; 10 nucleotides align to TRBD1. V shed 5 bases and J 2 bases; nucleotides not matched to a gene: 2. Germline CDR1 DFQATT, CDR2 SNEGSKA (reference sequence). The CDR3 is made up of 14 amino acids. CDR3 bases: TGCAGTGCTCGGGACAGGGGAAACACCGGGGAGCTGTTTTTT. This sequence encodes CSARDRGNTGELFF.

About this clonotype: One base away lies a much larger clone, so this may be a sequencing read error. CDR3 DNA: TGTGCCAGCAGCAACCTAGGGCGGGGTGACTACGAGCAGTACTTC. It codes for CASSNLGRGDYEQYF. The gene calls are TRBV27 and TRBJ2-7; D may be TRBD2 (6 bases). Germline V gene lookup returns CDR1 MNHEY and CDR2 SMNVEV (reference sequence). This CDR3 is 15 amino acids long. V gave up 6 bases and J gave up 3 bases, with 18 bases separating them.

The sample holds a few counts of this clonotype. The chain uses TRBV20-1 and TRBJ1-5; 7 bases map to TRBD1. This CDR3 comprises 16 residues. CDR1 DFQATT and CDR2 SNEGSKA come from the germline V gene (reference sequence). The junction had 14 bases not matched to a gene; V was cut back by 5 bases and J by 4 bases. This chain's CDR3 is CSADPTAGTANQPQHF. In nucleotides, the CDR3 is TGCAGTGCTGACCCGACAGCAGGGACAGCTAATCAGCCCCAGCATTTT.

This clonotype has a count of ten or more. The V call is TRBV29-1, the J call TRBJ2-3; a weak D match, TRBD1 (6 bases). The germline V and J ends were trimmed by 0 bases and 0 bases, with 13 bases remaining between them. The CDR3 loop spans 16 amino acids. The germline CDR1 and CDR2 sequences are SQVTM and ANQGSEA. The DNA for the CDR3 is TGCAGCGTTGAAGATCTCGGACAGTCGAGCACAGATACGCAGTATTTT. Its translation is CSVEDLGQSSTDTQYF.

In this sample, this clonotype turned up a few times. The chain couples TRBV10-1 to TRBJ2-7, with 8 bases lining up with TRBD1. Germline V gene data show CDR1 as WNHNN and CDR2 as SYGVQD (reference sequence). V lost 5 bases and J lost 2; bases outside the gene matches: 8. This CDR3 spans 15 amino acids. CDR3 protein: CASSSGTGITYEQYF. The DNA of the CDR3 is TGCGCCAGCAGTTCGGGGACAGGAATAACCTACGAGCAGTACTTC.

This clonotype was recorded at least ten times. The gene calls are TRBV11-2 and TRBJ2-3; no definite D call. V lost 0 bases, J lost 2 bases, and 9 bases lay in between. The germline V gene has CDR1 SGHAT and CDR2 FQNNGV. This CDR3 spans 15 amino acids. The CDR3 is CASSLDGSSTDTQYF. CDR3 bases: TGTGCCAGCAGCTTAGATGGTTCGTCCACAGATACGCAGTATTTT.

This clonotype was recorded many times. The chain is built from TRBV11-2 and TRBJ2-5; D may match TRBD1 or TRBD2 (5 bases each). This CDR3 has 15 residues. Germline values: CDR1 SGHAT, CDR2 FQNNGV. The V gene lost 6 bases and the J gene lost 2 bases, with 16 bases spanning the gap. CDR3 in DNA: TGTGCCAGCAGGTACCGGGGCCAAATACAAGAGACCCAGTACTTC. This encodes CASRYRGQIQETQYF.

This clonotype appeared many times. The chain recombines TRBV12-3 or TRBV12-4 with TRBJ1-5, with D possibly matching TRBD1 (6 bases). The CDR3 runs 15 residues. Trimming removed 4 bases at V and 4 bases at J, with 14 bases between. DNA of the CDR3: TGTGCCAGCAGTTCGACAGGCCAGGTAAATCAGCCCCAGCATTTT. Translation: CASSSTGQVNQPQHF.

This clonotype was detected a few times. The chain recombines TRBV13 with TRBJ2-1, with 7 bases fitting TRBD1. J was trimmed by 3 bases and V by 5 bases; bases with no gene match: 7. The CDR3 sequence is 15 residues long. In germline, CDR1 is PRHDT, CDR2 FYEKMQ (reference sequence). CDR3 coding DNA: TGTGCCAGCAGCCCGAACCGGGACAGCTACAATGAGCAGTTCTTC. Its translation is CASSPNRDSYNEQFF.

Many counts were recorded for this clonotype. The V and J genes are TRBV13 and TRBJ1-1; 8 bases match TRBD1. V trimming: 1 base; J trimming: 3 bases; junction bases outside the gene matches: 13. Germline CDR1 is PRHDT and CDR2 is FYEKMQ (reference sequence). The CDR3 is made up of 18 amino acids. The CDR3 region has the DNA TGTGCCAGCAGCTTAGTCAATTCCGGGACAGGTGATTACACTGAAGCTTTCTTT. Protein product: CASSLVNSGTGDYTEAFF. Drawing the rest from reference TRBV13 and TRBJ1-1, the complete variable domain is AAGVIQSPRHLIKEKRETATLKCYPIPRHDTVYWYQQGPGQDPQFLISFYEKMQSDKGSIPDRFSAQQFSDYHSELNMSSLELGDSALYFCASSLVNSGTGDYTEAFFGQGTRLTVV.